Below, one T cell receptor (beta chain) is given with its context. Its antigen is currently unknown. The data were taken from a study of T cell responses to AZD1222 COVID-19 vaccine. Study information: Pooling was applied to second doses at about 4 or about 12 weeks.

Study results and caveats: Two AZD1222 doses significantly raised spike-specific TCR breadth and depth over controls. Reportedly, close to half of spike-specific TCRs are directed against unmutated variant regions.

The assay was immunoSEQ multiplex PCR, and TCRdb's table has in-frame clones only and misses some. Altogether 95,000 to 130,000 clones are present, 90% to 95% being singletons, with the ten largest covering under 3.5%. V gave up 1 base and J gave up 7 bases, with 19 bases separating them. Germline CDR1 LGHDT, CDR2 YNNKEL (reference sequence). The CDR3 consists of 16 residues. J is TRBJ2-5 and V is TRBV3-1 (or the pseudogene TRBV3-2); perhaps TRBD1 as D (5 bases). The sequence came from an adult in good health. The sample consisted of peripheral blood, taken on day 0 of AZD1222 vaccination. Here the CDR3 DNA reads TGTGCCAGCAGCCAAGGCCTAGAAGTGGGGCTGAGGACCCAGTACTTC. Residues: CASSQGLEVGLRTQYF.